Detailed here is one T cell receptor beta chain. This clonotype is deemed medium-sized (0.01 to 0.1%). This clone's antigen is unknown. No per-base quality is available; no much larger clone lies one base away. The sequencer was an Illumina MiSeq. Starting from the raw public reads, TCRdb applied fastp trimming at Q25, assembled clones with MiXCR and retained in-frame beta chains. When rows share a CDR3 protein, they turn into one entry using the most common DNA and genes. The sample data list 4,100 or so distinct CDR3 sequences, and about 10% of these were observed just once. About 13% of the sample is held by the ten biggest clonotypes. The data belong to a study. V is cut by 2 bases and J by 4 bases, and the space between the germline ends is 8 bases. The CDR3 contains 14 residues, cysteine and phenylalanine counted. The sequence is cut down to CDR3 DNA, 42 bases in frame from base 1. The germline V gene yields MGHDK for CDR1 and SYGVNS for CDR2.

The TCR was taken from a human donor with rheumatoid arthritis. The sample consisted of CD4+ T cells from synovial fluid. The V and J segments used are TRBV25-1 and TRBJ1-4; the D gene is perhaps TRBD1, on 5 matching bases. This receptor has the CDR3 CASSEGGFNEKLFF. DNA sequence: TGTGCCAGCAGTGAAGGGGGTTTTAATGAAAAACTGTTTTTT.